These 30 T cell receptor beta chains share one sample of origin, sequenced in a study of blood T cell repertoires in COVID-19. Some clones are missing from TCRdb's copy, which holds only in-frame ones; the method was immunoSEQ multiplex PCR. Among around 300,000 clones listed, around 87% were seen once. The sequencing sample was made of peripheral blood. Every receptor here comes from a woman between 50 and 59 years old with active or convalescent COVID-19.

The chain links TRBV15 to TRBJ2-7; no reliable D call. Trimming took 0 bases from V and 3 from J, leaving 9 bases between them. Germline V CDR1 and CDR2: LNHNV, YYDKDF (reference sequence). The CDR3 contains 14 residues. CDR3 residues: CATSRDRSIYEQYF. CDR3 nucleotide sequence: TGTGCCACCAGCAGAGATCGGTCAATCTACGAGCAGTACTTC.

The chain couples TRBV4-1 to TRBJ1-4, with a possible D match to TRBD1 (6 bases). The V end lost 4 bases, the J end lost 8 bases, and 17 bases lay between the germline ends. CDR3 length equals 15 residues. The germline CDR1 and CDR2 sequences are MGHRA and YSYEKL. In nucleotides, the CDR3 is TGCGCCAGCAGCCTTCTACAGGGAGATGGGGAAAAACTGTTTTTT. The encoded protein is CASSLLQGDGEKLFF.

The rearrangement uses TRBV7-2 and TRBJ2-7, with a tentative D call TRBD1 (5 bases). Per germline, CDR1 SGHTA and CDR2 FQGNSA. This CDR3 is 13 amino acids long. The ends were cut back, 1 base at V and 5 bases at J, with 9 bases in the middle. CDR3 amino acids: CASSLGDSNEQYF. The DNA of the CDR3 is TGTGCCAGCAGCTTAGGTGACAGCAACGAGCAGTACTTC. The complete variable domain, with remaining parts taken from reference TRBV7-2 and TRBJ2-7, reads GAGVSQSPSNKVTEKGKDVELRCDPISGHTALYWYRQSLGQGLEFLIYFQGNSAPDKSGLPSDRFSAERTGGSVSTLTIQRTQQEDSAVYLCASSLGDSNEQYFGPGTRLTVT.

The rearrangement uses TRBV30 and TRBJ2-7, with 7 bases that match TRBD2. The germline V gene encodes CDR1 GTSNPN and CDR2 SVGIG (reference sequence). V trimming: 4 bases; J trimming: 3 bases; junction bases outside the gene matches: 6. CDR3 size: 13 residues. CDR3 residues: CAWNSSGDYEQYF. The CDR3 DNA sequence: TGTGCCTGGAACTCTAGCGGAGACTACGAGCAGTACTTC.

In this sample, this clone turned up once. The chain combines TRBV10-3 with TRBJ2-5, with D tentatively TRBD1 (6 bases). CDR3 length: 14 residues. Looked up from germline, CDR1 is ENHRY and CDR2 is SYGVKD. Trimming removed 3 bases from V and 5 bases from J, with 13 bases in between. CDR3 in amino acids: CAISEPGTTETQYF. CDR3 sequence (DNA): TGTGCCATCAGTGAACCCGGGACAACTGAGACCCAGTACTTC.

This chain uses TRBV30 with TRBJ1-2; TRBD1 agrees at 7 bases. Germline CDR1 GTSNPN, CDR2 SVGIG (reference sequence). V lost 4 bases to trimming and J lost 2 bases; unmatched junction nucleotides: 4. The CDR3 has 13 residues. CDR3 amino acids: CAWMRQGNYGYTF. The CDR3 DNA reads as TGTGCCTGGATGAGACAGGGCAACTATGGCTACACCTTC.

The chain is built from TRBV7-2 and TRBJ2-2, with D possibly matching TRBD1 (6 bases). CDR3 length equals 14 residues. Germline loops: CDR1 SGHTA, CDR2 FQGNSA. The ends were cut back, 3 bases at V and 6 bases at J, with 11 bases in the middle. The CDR3 DNA follows: TGTGCCAGCAGCTTCGGACAGTCTTCCGGGGAGCTGTTTTTT. This encodes CASSFGQSSGELFF.

The chain links TRBV6-5 to TRBJ2-1, with a possible D match to TRBD2 (6 bases). Per germline, CDR1 MNHEY and CDR2 SVGAGI. V shed 2 bases and J shed 2 bases, with 13 bases lying between them. This CDR3 is built from 16 residues. The CDR3 DNA reads as TGTGCCAGCAGTTACCTTTCTACGGGGGCCTACAATGAGCAGTTCTTC. It translates to CASSYLSTGAYNEQFF.

Worth noting for this clone: Other DNA sequences in the same sample also yield this CDR3. The chain links TRBV5-1 to TRBJ2-5; 8 bases are shared with TRBD1. The CDR3 sequence is 14 residues long. With V trimmed by 4 bases and J by 5 bases, 7 bases remained unmatched. CDR1 is SGHRS, CDR2 YFSETQ, per germline. DNA of the CDR3: TGCGCCAGCAGCCCACGACAGGGGACGGAGACCCAGTACTTC. As protein: CASSPRQGTETQYF.

The J gene is TRBJ2-5, the V gene TRBV27, with 8 bases identical to TRBD1. The germline gives CDR1 MNHEY, CDR2 SMNVEV (reference sequence). This CDR3 is 15 amino acids long. After removal of 1 base from V and 6 bases from J, the junction contained 7 bases not matched to a gene. The CDR3 coding sequence is TGTGCCAGCAGTTTATTAGGGACAGGACTGAAGACCCAGTACTTC. Translation: CASSLLGTGLKTQYF.

This clone was found a few times. The V gene is TRBV15, the J gene TRBJ2-7; D is ambiguous. CDR1 is LNHNV and CDR2 is YYDKDF in the germline V gene (reference sequence). V lost 0 bases and J lost 4, with 4 bases in between. The CDR3 has 12 residues. CDR3 sequence (DNA): TGTGCCACCAGCAGAGATCGGTACGAGCAGTACTTC. Its translation is CATSRDRYEQYF.

This clone was picked up a small number of times. V gene TRBV6-5 combines with J gene TRBJ1-1; D is ambiguous. Germline V CDR1 and CDR2: MNHEY, SVGAGI. The CDR3 extends over 12 amino acids. V lost 11 bases and J 3 bases, leaving 13 bases between the germline ends. CDR3 sequence (DNA): TGTGCCGCAGGACGGGGAGACACTGAAGCTTTCTTT. Encoded protein: CAAGRGDTEAFF.

V gene TRBV7-2 combines with J gene TRBJ1-6, with D unresolved. There are 15 residues in the CDR3. Germline V gene data show CDR1 as SGHTA and CDR2 as FQGNSA. V was cut by 5 bases and J by 7 bases, with 15 bases left in between. The CDR3 DNA reads as TGTGCCAGCAGCACTATGGGAGGGTCGAATTCACCCCTCCACTTT. Translation: CASSTMGGSNSPLHF.

Remarks on this clone: One junction end disagrees with the germline gene, perhaps due to a read error. The chain couples TRBV5-6 to TRBJ1-6, with 9 bases matching TRBD1. Per germline, CDR1 SGHDT and CDR2 YYEEEE. This CDR3 has 14 residues. CDR3 residues: CASSLGQGISPLHF. The CDR3 DNA reads as TGTGCCAGCAGTTTGGGACAGGGAATTTCACCCCTCCACTTT.

As DNA, the CDR3 is TGTGCCAGCTCACCTTGGATAGGGGCTAGCGGGGGGCCGGATAATGAGCAGTTCTTC. Its translation is CASSPWIGASGGPDNEQFF. V gene TRBV18 combines with J gene TRBJ2-1; 11 nucleotides line up with TRBD2. Germline V CDR1 and CDR2: KGHSH, LQKENI. The ends lost 3 bases at V and 7 bases at J; junction bases unmatched: 17. The CDR3 is 19 residues long.

The chain uses TRBV30 and TRBJ2-3; 8 bases fit TRBD2. Germline-derived CDR1 and CDR2 are GTSNPN and SVGIG (reference sequence). The CDR3 is 15 amino acids. After removal of 6 bases from V and 2 bases from J, the junction contained 10 bases not matched to a gene. CDR3 coding DNA: TGTGCCTGTGCCCGGGGTAGCGGGGTCACAGATACGCAGTATTTT. Translating gives CACARGSGVTDTQYF.

The rearrangement uses TRBV3-1 (or the pseudogene TRBV3-2) and TRBJ1-2; 7 nucleotides agree with TRBD1. The CDR3 has 18 residues. Losses at the gene ends were 2 bases for V and 4 bases for J; bases not matched to a gene: 16. Germline-derived CDR1 and CDR2 are LGHDT and YNNKEL (reference sequence). Written as DNA, the CDR3 is TGTGCCAGCAGCCAACCCCCCGTAAGGGGGCAGTTCGGCTATGGCTACACCTTC. Translation: CASSQPPVRGQFGYGYTF.

V usage is TRBV7-8 and J usage is TRBJ2-1; D is perhaps TRBD2 (6 bases). This CDR3 has 14 residues. From germline, CDR1 is SGHVS and CDR2 FQNEAQ. V was pared by 1 base and J by 9 bases, with 13 bases between. The CDR3 sequence is CASSLVSIGGEQFF. CDR3 bases: TGTGCCAGCAGCTTAGTTTCTATCGGGGGTGAGCAGTTCTTC.

This chain connects TRBV5-1 to TRBJ2-7; 14 positions agree with TRBD2. With 0 bases clipped from V and 7 bases from J, the junction kept 12 bases outside the gene matches. The germline V gene has CDR1 SGHRS and CDR2 YFSETQ. The CDR3 is 18 amino acids. DNA for the CDR3: TGCGCCAGCAGCTTGGGAGTGGGCAGTGGACTAGCGGGAGGTGAGCAGTACTTC. Protein: CASSLGVGSGLAGGEQYF.

The V gene is TRBV19, the J gene TRBJ1-2; D call uncertain. The CDR3 length is 14 residues. V was pared by 4 bases and J by 2 bases, with 11 bases between. Germline assignment: CDR1 LNHDA and CDR2 SQIVND (reference sequence). CDR3 amino acids: CASSRAATNYGYTF. In nucleotides, the CDR3 is TGTGCCAGTAGTAGGGCTGCAACGAACTATGGCTACACCTTC. The whole variable domain, filled in from reference TRBV19 and TRBJ1-2, reads DGGITQSPKYLFRKEGQNVTLSCEQNLNHDAMYWYRQDPGQGLRLIYYSQIVNDFQKGDIAEGYSVSREKKESFPLTVTSAQKNPTAFYLCASSRAATNYGYTFGSGTRLTVV.

The V call is TRBV6-2 or TRBV6-3, the J call TRBJ2-7, with D possibly being TRBD1 (5 bases). The V end lost 2 bases, the J end lost 5 bases, and 16 bases lay between the germline ends. Germline CDR1 reads MNHEY; CDR2 reads SVGEGT. The CDR3 covers 15 residues. The CDR3 loop reads CASSYGEGVSHEQYF. The CDR3 DNA reads TGTGCCAGCAGTTACGGAGAAGGGGTAAGCCACGAGCAGTACTTC.

V gene TRBV5-4 combines with J gene TRBJ2-6; D is possibly TRBD1 (5 bases). With 5 bases removed from V and 1 base from J, the gap between germline ends came to 10 bases. Germline lookup yields CDR1 SGHNT and CDR2 YYREEE (reference sequence). The CDR3 covers 15 residues. The CDR3 loop reads CASSSPGSGANVLTF. For the CDR3, the DNA is TGTGCCAGCAGTTCCCCAGGGTCTGGGGCCAACGTCCTGACTTTC.

The gene calls are TRBV20-1 and TRBJ2-7; D unclear. Trimming left V 4 bases short and J 6 bases short, with 10 bases between. CDR1 and CDR2 (germline): DFQATT, SNEGSKA (reference sequence). The CDR3 covers 11 residues. CDR3 amino acids: CSATKMAEQYF. Written as DNA, the CDR3 is TGCAGTGCTACCAAGATGGCCGAGCAGTACTTC.

This sequence joins TRBV28 and TRBJ1-5, with 7 bases identical to TRBD1. The germline gives CDR1 MDHEN, CDR2 SYDVKM. V gave up 3 bases and J gave up 0 bases; unmatched junction bases: 14. The CDR3 runs to 19 residues. CDR3 DNA: TGTGCCAGCAGTTTGCGACAGGGACCATTCTCAAATAGCAATCAGCCCCAGCATTTT. This sequence encodes CASSLRQGPFSNSNQPQHF.

The chain recombines TRBV24-1 with TRBJ1-5, with a tentative D call TRBD1 (5 bases). Per the germline V gene, CDR1 is KGHDR and CDR2 is SFDVKD. The CDR3 contains 16 residues. V dropped 4 bases and J dropped 0 bases, with 12 bases sitting between them. The CDR3 protein is CATSESGTTSNQPQHF. For the CDR3, the DNA is TGTGCCACCAGTGAGTCCGGGACTACTAGCAATCAGCCCCAGCATTTT.

This rearrangement joins TRBV4-3 to TRBJ2-1, with TRBD2 matching 7 bases. V dropped 1 base and J dropped 3; count of bases not matched to a gene: 9. The CDR3 runs to 17 residues. Germline CDR1 and CDR2: LGHNA and YSLEER. CDR3 coding DNA: TGCGCCAGCAGCCAAGGCAATCTAGCGGTACTCTACAATGAGCAGTTCTTC. As protein: CASSQGNLAVLYNEQFF.

V gene TRBV5-1 combines with J gene TRBJ2-2; 7 bases are shared with TRBD2. Unmatched junction bases numbered 7, after V lost 6 bases and J lost 5 bases. Germline CDR1 is SGHRS and CDR2 is YFSETQ. This CDR3 has 14 residues. CDR3 loop: CASTGGSMTGELFF. Written as DNA, the CDR3 is TGCGCCAGCACGGGCGGGAGTATGACCGGGGAGCTGTTTTTT. The variable domain in full, completed from reference TRBV5-1 and TRBJ2-2, reads KAGVTQTPRYLIKTRGQQVTLSCSPISGHRSVSWYQQTPGQGLQFLFEYFSETQRNKGNFPGRFSGRQFSNSRSEMNVSTLELGDSALYLCASTGGSMTGELFFGEGSRLTVL.

This clone appeared a single time. This chain connects TRBV25-1 to TRBJ2-5; TRBD2 matches at 10 bases. Germline CDR1 and CDR2: MGHDK and SYGVNS. The junction had 9 bases not matched to a gene; V was cut back by 2 bases and J by 6 bases. CDR3 size: 16 residues. CDR3 nucleotides: TGTGCCAGCAGTGAAGGAGGACTAGCGGTCGCTCAGACCCAGTACTTC. It codes for CASSEGGLAVAQTQYF.

This chain connects TRBV6-5 to TRBJ1-1, with D unresolved. Germline-derived CDR1 and CDR2 are MNHEY and SVGAGI. The CDR3 length is 15 residues. The V end was cut by 2 bases, the J end by 0 bases, with 10 bases between. CDR3 DNA: TGTGCCAGCAGTTACCAGGCCGGTATGAACACTGAAGCTTTCTTT. The encoded protein is CASSYQAGMNTEAFF.

This clone showed up just once. This chain joins TRBV11-2 and TRBJ1-1; D possibly corresponds to TRBD1 (6 bases). The CDR3 extends over 16 amino acids. CDR1 and CDR2 from the germline V gene are SGHAT and FQNNGV. Trimming took off 5 bases at V and 5 bases at J, with 21 bases between the two ends. The CDR3 spells CASSLLPGQEGTEAFF. The CDR3 DNA reads TGTGCCAGCAGCCTCCTCCCGGGACAAGAAGGGACTGAAGCTTTCTTT. The variable domain in full, with the rest retrieved from reference TRBV11-2 and TRBJ1-1, is EAGVAQSPRYKIIEKRQSVAFWCNPISGHATLYWYQQILGQGPKLLIQFQNNGVVDDSQLPKDRFSAERLKGVDSTLKIQPAKLEDSAVYLCASSLLPGQEGTEAFFGQGTRLTVV.